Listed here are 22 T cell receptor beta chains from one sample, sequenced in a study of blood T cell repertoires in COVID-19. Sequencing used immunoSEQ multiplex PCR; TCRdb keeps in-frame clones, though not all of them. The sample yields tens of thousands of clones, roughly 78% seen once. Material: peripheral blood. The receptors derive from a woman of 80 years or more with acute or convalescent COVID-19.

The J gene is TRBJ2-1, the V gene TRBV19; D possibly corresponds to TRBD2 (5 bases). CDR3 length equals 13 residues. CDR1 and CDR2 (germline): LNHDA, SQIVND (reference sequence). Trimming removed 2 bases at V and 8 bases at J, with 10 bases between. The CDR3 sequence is CASSINREDEQFF. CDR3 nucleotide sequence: TGTGCCAGTAGTATAAACCGGGAAGATGAGCAGTTCTTC.

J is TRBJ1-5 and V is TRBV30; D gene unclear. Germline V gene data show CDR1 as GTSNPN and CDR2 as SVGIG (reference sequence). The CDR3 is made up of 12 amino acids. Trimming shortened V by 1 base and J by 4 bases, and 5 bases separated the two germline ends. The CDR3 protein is CAWSAGNQPQHF. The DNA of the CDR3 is TGTGCCTGGAGTGCGGGGAATCAGCCCCAGCATTTT.

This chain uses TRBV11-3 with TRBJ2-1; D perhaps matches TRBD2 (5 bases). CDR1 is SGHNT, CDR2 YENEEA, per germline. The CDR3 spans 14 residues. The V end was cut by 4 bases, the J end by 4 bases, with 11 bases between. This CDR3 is CASSSTSGYNEQFF. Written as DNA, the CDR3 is TGTGCCAGCAGCTCCACATCGGGGTACAATGAGCAGTTCTTC.

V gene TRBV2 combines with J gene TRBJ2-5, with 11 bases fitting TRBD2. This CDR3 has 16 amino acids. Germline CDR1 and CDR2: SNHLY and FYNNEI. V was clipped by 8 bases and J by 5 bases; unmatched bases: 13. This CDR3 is CASLFNSGGVDETQYF. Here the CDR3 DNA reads TGTGCCAGCCTGTTTAATAGCGGGGGGGTCGACGAGACCCAGTACTTC.

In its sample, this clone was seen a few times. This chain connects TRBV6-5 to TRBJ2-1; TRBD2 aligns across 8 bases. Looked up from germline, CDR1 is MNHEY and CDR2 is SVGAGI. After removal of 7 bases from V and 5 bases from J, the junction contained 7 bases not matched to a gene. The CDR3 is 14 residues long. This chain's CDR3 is CASMRSGSHNEQFF. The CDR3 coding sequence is TGTGCCAGCATGCGCAGCGGGAGCCACAATGAGCAGTTCTTC.

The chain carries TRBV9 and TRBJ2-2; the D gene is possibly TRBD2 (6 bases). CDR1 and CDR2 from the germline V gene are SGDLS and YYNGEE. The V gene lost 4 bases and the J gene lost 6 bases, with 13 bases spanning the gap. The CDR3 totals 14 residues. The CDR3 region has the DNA TGTGCCAGCAGCTCACGGGGGTTGGCCGGGGAGCTGTTTTTT. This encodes CASSSRGLAGELFF.

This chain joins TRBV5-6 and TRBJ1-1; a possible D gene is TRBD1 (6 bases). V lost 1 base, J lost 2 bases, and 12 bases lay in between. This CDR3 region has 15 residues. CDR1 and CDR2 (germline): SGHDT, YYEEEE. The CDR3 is CASSLKGTPNTEAFF. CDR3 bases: TGTGCCAGCAGCTTGAAGGGGACACCTAACACTGAAGCTTTCTTT.

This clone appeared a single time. CDR3 coding DNA: TGTGCCAGCAGCCCTGACAGGCACGAGCAGTACTTC. Translating it yields CASSPDRHEQYF. The chain carries TRBV7-7 and TRBJ2-7, with D tentatively TRBD1 (6 bases). The CDR3 extends over 12 amino acids. Germline CDR1 is SSHAT and CDR2 is FNYEAQ (reference sequence). Trimming took 5 bases from V and 5 from J, leaving 10 bases between them.

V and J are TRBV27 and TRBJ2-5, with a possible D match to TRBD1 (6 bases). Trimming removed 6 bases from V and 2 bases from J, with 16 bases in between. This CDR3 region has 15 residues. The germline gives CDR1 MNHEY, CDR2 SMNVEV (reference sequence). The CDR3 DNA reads TGTGCCAGCAGCAATGGACAGAGATTACAAGAGACCCAGTACTTC. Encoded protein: CASSNGQRLQETQYF.

The CDR3 sequence is CASSPYLKTQYF. The DNA of the CDR3 is TGTGCCAGCAGCCCATACCTAAAGACCCAGTACTTC. The chain links TRBV12-3 or TRBV12-4 to TRBJ2-5; D not resolved. V dropped 6 bases and J dropped 6 bases, with 11 bases sitting between them. The length of the CDR3 is 12 residues.

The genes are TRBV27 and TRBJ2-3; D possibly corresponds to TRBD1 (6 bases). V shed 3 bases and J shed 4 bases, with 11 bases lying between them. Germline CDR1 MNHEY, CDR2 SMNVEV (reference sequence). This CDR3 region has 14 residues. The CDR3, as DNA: TGTGCCAGCAGTTTTACGGGACAAGCAGATACGCAGTATTTT. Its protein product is CASSFTGQADTQYF.

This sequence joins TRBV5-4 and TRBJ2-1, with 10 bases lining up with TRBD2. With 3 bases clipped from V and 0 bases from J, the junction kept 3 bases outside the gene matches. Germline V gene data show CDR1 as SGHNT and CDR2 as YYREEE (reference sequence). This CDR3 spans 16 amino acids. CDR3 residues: CASSSPSGSSYNEQFF. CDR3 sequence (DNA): TGTGCCAGCAGCTCACCTAGCGGGAGCTCCTACAATGAGCAGTTCTTC.

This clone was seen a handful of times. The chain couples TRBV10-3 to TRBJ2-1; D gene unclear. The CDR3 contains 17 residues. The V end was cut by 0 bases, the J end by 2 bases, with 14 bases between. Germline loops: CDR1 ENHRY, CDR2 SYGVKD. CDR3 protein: CAISESLANPPYNEQFF. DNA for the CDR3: TGTGCCATCAGTGAGTCGCTGGCAAACCCACCCTACAATGAGCAGTTCTTC.

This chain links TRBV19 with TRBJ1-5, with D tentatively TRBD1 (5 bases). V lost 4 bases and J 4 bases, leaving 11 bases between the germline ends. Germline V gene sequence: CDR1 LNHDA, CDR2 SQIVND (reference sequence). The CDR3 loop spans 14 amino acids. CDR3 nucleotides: TGTGCCAGTAGTAAATACCCAGGGAATCAGCCCCAGCATTTT. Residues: CASSKYPGNQPQHF.

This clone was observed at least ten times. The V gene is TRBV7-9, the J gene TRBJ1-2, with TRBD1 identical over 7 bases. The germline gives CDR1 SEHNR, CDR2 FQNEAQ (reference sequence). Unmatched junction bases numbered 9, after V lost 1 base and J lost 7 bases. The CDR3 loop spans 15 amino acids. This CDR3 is CASSLVLTGTFGYTF. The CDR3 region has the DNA TGTGCCAGCAGCTTAGTCTTGACAGGGACTTTTGGCTACACCTTC.

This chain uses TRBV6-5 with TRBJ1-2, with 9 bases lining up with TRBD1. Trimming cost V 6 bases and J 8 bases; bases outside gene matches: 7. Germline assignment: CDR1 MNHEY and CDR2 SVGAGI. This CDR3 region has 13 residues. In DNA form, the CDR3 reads TGTGCCAGCAGGGAGGACAGGGGTGGAGGCTACACCTTC. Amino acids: CASREDRGGGYTF.

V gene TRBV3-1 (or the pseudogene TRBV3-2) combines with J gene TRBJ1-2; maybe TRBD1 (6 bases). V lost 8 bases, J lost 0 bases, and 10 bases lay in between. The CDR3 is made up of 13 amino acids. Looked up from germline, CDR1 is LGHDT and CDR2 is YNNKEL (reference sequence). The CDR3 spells CASGGASNYGYTF. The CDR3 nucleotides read TGTGCCAGCGGGGGGGCTTCTAACTATGGCTACACCTTC.

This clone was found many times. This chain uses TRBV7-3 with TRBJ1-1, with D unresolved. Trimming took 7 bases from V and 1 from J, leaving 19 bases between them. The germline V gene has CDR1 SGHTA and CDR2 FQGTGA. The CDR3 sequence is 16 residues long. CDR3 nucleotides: TGTGCCAGCACCCGGCTGCGGGATAGCACGAACACTGAAGCTTTCTTT. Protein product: CASTRLRDSTNTEAFF. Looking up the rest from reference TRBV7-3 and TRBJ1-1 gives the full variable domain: GAGVSQTPSNKVTEKGKYVELRCDPISGHTALYWYRQSLGQGPEFLIYFQGTGAADDSGLPNDRFFAVRPEGSVSTLKIQRTERGDSAVYLCASTRLRDSTNTEAFFGQGTRLTVV.

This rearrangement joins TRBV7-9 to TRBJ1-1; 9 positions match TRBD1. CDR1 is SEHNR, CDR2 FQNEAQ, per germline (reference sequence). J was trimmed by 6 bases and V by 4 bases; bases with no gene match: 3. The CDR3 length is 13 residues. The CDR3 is CASSYRGLAEAFF. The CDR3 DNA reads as TGTGCCAGCAGCTACAGGGGGCTGGCTGAAGCTTTCTTT.

The CDR3 DNA reads TGTGCCAGCAGCTTATTCCATGACAGTCTCTCCGAGCAGTACTTC. This translates into CASSLFHDSLSEQYF. The genes are TRBV3-1 (or the pseudogene TRBV3-2) and TRBJ2-7; D might be TRBD1 (5 bases). The CDR3 is 15 amino acids. V shed 5 bases and J shed 6 bases, with 20 bases lying between them. Germline V gene sequence: CDR1 LGHDT, CDR2 YNNKEL (reference sequence).

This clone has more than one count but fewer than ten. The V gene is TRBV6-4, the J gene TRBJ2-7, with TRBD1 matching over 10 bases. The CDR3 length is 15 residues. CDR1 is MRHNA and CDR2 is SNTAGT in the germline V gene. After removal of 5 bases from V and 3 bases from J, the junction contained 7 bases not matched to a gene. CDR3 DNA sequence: TGTGCCAGCAGTCCACAGGGACAGGGGATCTACGAGCAGTACTTC. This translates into CASSPQGQGIYEQYF.

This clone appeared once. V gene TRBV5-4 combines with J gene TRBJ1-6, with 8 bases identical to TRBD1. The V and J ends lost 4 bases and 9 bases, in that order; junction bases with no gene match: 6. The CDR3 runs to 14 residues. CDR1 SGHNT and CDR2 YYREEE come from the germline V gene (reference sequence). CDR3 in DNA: TGTGCCAGCAGCGCCGACAGGGGTGGTTCACCCCTCCACTTT. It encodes CASSADRGGSPLHF.